This is a list of T cell receptor beta chains from one sample in a study of regulatory T cells in long-lasting Graves disease. Via MiXCR, TCRdb re-called the multiplex PCR reads, giving one row per CDR3 protein. Among approximately 470,000 distinct CDR3 sequences listed, about a sixth were seen once. The same data also went into a second study, on T cells in Graves' hyperthyroidism and ophthalmopathy.

The sequencing here drew on peripheral blood mononuclear cells (PBMCs), taken at new diagnosis, from a patient treated with antithyroid drugs. The receptors shown here come from a man aged 35-49 years with Graves disease. The CDR3 runs from the conserved cysteine through the conserved F or W. A D gene is named only where the DNA matches it firmly. Expanded clones get a size class; other rows say once, few or many, or leave the size out.

d_call: .; j_call: TRBJ2-3; cdr3_length: 14; clone_size: .; v_call: TRBV27; cdr3_aa: CASSLTPTTDTQYF; cdr3_nt: TGTGCCAGCAGTTTAACCCCCACCACAGATACGCAGTATTTT
d_call: .; j_call: TRBJ2-3; cdr3_length: 14; clone_size: many; v_call: TRBV5-5; cdr3_aa: CASTLRGYTDTQYF; cdr3_nt: TGTGCCAGCACCCTCCGGGGCTACACAGATACGCAGTATTTT
d_call: TRBD1; j_call: TRBJ1-1; cdr3_length: 13; clone_size: many; v_call: TRBV12-3/TRBV12-4; cdr3_aa: CASSSDRGTEAFF; cdr3_nt: TGTGCCAGCAGCTCGGACAGGGGGACTGAAGCTTTCTTT
d_call: .; j_call: TRBJ1-1; cdr3_length: 14; clone_size: .; v_call: TRBV5-6; cdr3_aa: CASNIIQGDTEAFF; cdr3_nt: TGTGCCAGCAACATCATACAGGGCGACACTGAAGCTTTCTTT
d_call: .; j_call: TRBJ2-3; cdr3_length: 15; clone_size: many; v_call: TRBV5-1; cdr3_aa: CASSRETASEDTQYF; cdr3_nt: TGCGCCAGCAGCCGAGAGACCGCATCCGAGGATACGCAGTATTTT
d_call: .; j_call: TRBJ1-5; cdr3_length: 13; clone_size: .; v_call: TRBV19; cdr3_aa: CASSIHEVQPQHF; cdr3_nt: TGTGCCAGTAGTATACATGAGGTTCAGCCCCAGCATTTT
d_call: TRBD1; j_call: TRBJ2-1; cdr3_length: 17; clone_size: few; v_call: TRBV19; cdr3_aa: CASSPLWLGTSGGKQFF; cdr3_nt: TGTGCCAGTAGCCCCTTGTGGTTAGGGACCTCAGGGGGTAAGCAGTTCTTC
d_call: TRBD2; j_call: TRBJ2-7; cdr3_length: 14; clone_size: .; v_call: TRBV6-1; cdr3_aa: CASRGGDVFYEQYF; cdr3_nt: TGTGCCAGCCGGGGGGGAGACGTGTTCTACGAGCAGTACTTC
d_call: TRBD2; j_call: TRBJ2-3; cdr3_length: 15; clone_size: few; v_call: TRBV5-4; cdr3_aa: CASSKTSGSTDTQYF; cdr3_nt: TGTGCCAGCAGCAAGACTAGCGGTAGCACAGATACGCAGTATTTT
d_call: .; j_call: TRBJ2-5; cdr3_length: 14; clone_size: .; v_call: TRBV14; cdr3_aa: CASSPRIYQETQYF; cdr3_nt: TGTGCCAGCAGCCCAAGGATTTACCAGGAGACCCAGTACTTC
d_call: .; j_call: TRBJ1-5; cdr3_length: 13; clone_size: many; v_call: TRBV28; cdr3_aa: CASISDDYEPQHF; cdr3_nt: TGTGCCAGCATCTCGGACGATTACGAGCCCCAGCATTTT
d_call: .; j_call: TRBJ2-1; cdr3_length: 15; clone_size: .; v_call: TRBV24-1; cdr3_aa: CATSDFYRGGNEQFF; cdr3_nt: TGTGCCACCAGTGATTTTTACAGGGGAGGCAATGAGCAGTTCTTC
d_call: TRBD2; j_call: TRBJ2-2; cdr3_length: 15; clone_size: .; v_call: TRBV2; cdr3_aa: CASSGALAGTGELFF; cdr3_nt: TGTGCCAGCAGTGGAGCGCTAGCGGGCACCGGGGAGCTGTTTTTT
d_call: TRBD1; j_call: TRBJ2-7; cdr3_length: 16; clone_size: many; v_call: TRBV20-1; cdr3_aa: CSARDRDRHSSYEQYF; cdr3_nt: TGCAGTGCTAGAGATCGGGACAGGCACAGCTCCTACGAGCAGTACTTC
d_call: TRBD2; j_call: TRBJ2-1; cdr3_length: 16; clone_size: many; v_call: TRBV10-3; cdr3_aa: CAIIRTSGTSYNEQFF; cdr3_nt: TGTGCCATCATAAGGACTAGCGGGACATCCTACAATGAGCAGTTCTTC
d_call: .; j_call: TRBJ2-1; cdr3_length: 16; clone_size: many; v_call: TRBV20-1; cdr3_aa: CSARDLGGANYNEQFF; cdr3_nt: TGCAGTGCTAGAGATCTGGGGGGGGCAAATTACAATGAGCAGTTCTTC
d_call: .; j_call: TRBJ1-1; cdr3_length: 16; clone_size: many; v_call: TRBV28; cdr3_aa: CASSFRGGINLSEAFF; cdr3_nt: TGTGCCAGCAGTTTTCGGGGCGGGATCAACTTGAGTGAAGCTTTCTTT
d_call: TRBD2; j_call: TRBJ2-5; cdr3_length: 15; clone_size: many; v_call: TRBV24-1; cdr3_aa: CATSDSGLAGETQYF; cdr3_nt: TGTGCCACCAGTGATTCCGGACTAGCGGGAGAGACCCAGTACTTC
d_call: .; j_call: TRBJ2-7; cdr3_length: 15; clone_size: many; v_call: TRBV11-2; cdr3_aa: CASSLVRDSSYEQYF; cdr3_nt: TGTGCCAGCAGCTTAGTTCGGGATAGCTCCTACGAGCAGTACTTC
d_call: .; j_call: TRBJ1-1; cdr3_length: 14; clone_size: many; v_call: TRBV12-5; cdr3_aa: CASGTRRGGTEAFF; cdr3_nt: TGTGCTAGTGGTACTCGACGGGGAGGAACTGAAGCTTTCTTT
d_call: .; j_call: TRBJ1-2; cdr3_length: 15; clone_size: many; v_call: TRBV18; cdr3_aa: CASSQNDKAGQGYTF; cdr3_nt: TGTGCCAGCTCCCAAAACGACAAGGCAGGCCAAGGCTACACCTTC
d_call: .; j_call: TRBJ2-1; cdr3_length: 15; clone_size: .; v_call: TRBV19; cdr3_aa: CASSMPTLTSHEQFF; cdr3_nt: TGTGCCAGTAGTATGCCCACACTTACTAGCCATGAGCAGTTCTTC
d_call: .; j_call: TRBJ2-7; cdr3_length: 13; clone_size: .; v_call: TRBV28; cdr3_aa: CASSTTPSYEQYF; cdr3_nt: TGTGCCAGCAGCACTACACCGTCCTACGAGCAGTACTTC
d_call: TRBD1; j_call: TRBJ2-5; cdr3_length: 15; clone_size: many; v_call: TRBV18; cdr3_aa: CASSRGTGVQETQYF; cdr3_nt: TGTGCCAGCTCACGCGGGACAGGGGTACAAGAGACCCAGTACTTC
d_call: .; j_call: TRBJ1-2; cdr3_length: 14; clone_size: many; v_call: TRBV28; cdr3_aa: CASSLWGQGGGYTF; cdr3_nt: TGTGCCAGCAGTTTGTGGGGTCAGGGTGGTGGCTACACCTTC
d_call: TRBD1; j_call: TRBJ1-6; cdr3_length: 14; clone_size: .; v_call: TRBV19; cdr3_aa: CASSYRTGESPLHF; cdr3_nt: TGTGCCAGTAGTTACCGGACAGGAGAATCACCCCTCCACTTT